This T cell receptor (beta chain) stems from a study of T cell responses to AZD1222 COVID-19 vaccine. Measured with immunoSEQ multiplex PCR; TCRdb has only the in-frame clones, and not every one. This table has roughly 150,000 clones, 90% to 95% appearing once. This TCR was sampled from an adult who received the AZD1222 COVID-19 vaccine. This material consisted of peripheral blood, taken 28 days after the second AZD1222 dose.

The CDR3 here is CASSSRAGNSGNTIYF. CDR3 DNA: TGCGCCAGCAGCTCGCGTGCAGGCAATTCTGGAAACACCATATATTTT. The chain recombines TRBV5-1 with TRBJ1-3; no reliable D call. The CDR3 runs 16 residues. V lost 3 bases and J lost 1, with 14 bases in between. Germline V gene data show CDR1 as SGHRS and CDR2 as YFSETQ.